This T cell receptor beta chain was recovered during a study of regulatory T cells in long-lasting Graves disease. About the study: Persistent Graves' disease denoted over 5 years of antithyroid drugs plus positive TSH receptor antibodies. Study-wide findings and caveats: Persistent Graves' cases showed lower TCR diversity than newly diagnosed cases. The persistent group shared 2,500 to 3,000 public clonotypes, more than the 950 to 1,000 shared by new patients.

A remark on this clonotype: Its matching antigen is unknown.

Trimming stripped 5 bases from V and 8 bases from J, with 15 bases between. Germline V gives CDR1 SEHNR, CDR2 FQNEAQ (reference sequence). This CDR3 is built from 13 residues. Documented time point: persistent/refractory GD, antithyroid drugs over 5 years with positive TRAb. Researchers made the TCR library from RNA that was extracted from PBMCs. About 8.8 milliliters of peripheral blood went into EDTA tubes. Building the TCR beta libraries relied on iRepertoire HTBI primers, and CDR3 regions underwent Arm-PCR. Via MiXCR, TCRdb re-called the multiplex PCR reads, giving one row per CDR3 protein. This table holds roughly 450,000 distinct CDR3 sequences, about 20% found once.

The sequencing here drew on peripheral blood mononuclear cells (PBMCs), taken when the disease was refractory, from a patient treated with antithyroid drugs. The J gene is TRBJ1-1, the V gene TRBV7-9; D is unresolved. This TCR derives from a female donor with Graves disease. CDR3 residues: CASSTTLGREAFF. The CDR3 region has the DNA TGTGCCAGCAGCACAACCCTTGGCAGGGAAGCTTTCTTT.